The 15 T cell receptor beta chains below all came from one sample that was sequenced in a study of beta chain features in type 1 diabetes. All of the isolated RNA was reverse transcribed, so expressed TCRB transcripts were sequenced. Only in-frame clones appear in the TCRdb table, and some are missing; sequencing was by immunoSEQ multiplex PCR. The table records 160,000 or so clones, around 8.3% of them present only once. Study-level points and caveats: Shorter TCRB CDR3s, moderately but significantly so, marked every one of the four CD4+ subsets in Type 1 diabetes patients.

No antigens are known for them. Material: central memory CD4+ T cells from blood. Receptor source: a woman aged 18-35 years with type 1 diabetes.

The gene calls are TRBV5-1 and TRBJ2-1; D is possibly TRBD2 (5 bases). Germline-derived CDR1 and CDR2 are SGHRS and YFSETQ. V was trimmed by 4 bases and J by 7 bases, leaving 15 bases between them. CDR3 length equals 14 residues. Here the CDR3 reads CASSNPTKLNEQFF. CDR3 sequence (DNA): TGCGCCAGCAGCAACCCGACTAAGCTAAATGAGCAGTTCTTC.

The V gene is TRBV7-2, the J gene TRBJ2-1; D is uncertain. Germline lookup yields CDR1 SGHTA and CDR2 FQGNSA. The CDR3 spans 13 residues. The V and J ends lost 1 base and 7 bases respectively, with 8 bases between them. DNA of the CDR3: TGTGCCAGCAGCTTAGTTTGGCGGAATGAGCAGTTCTTC. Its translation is CASSLVWRNEQFF.

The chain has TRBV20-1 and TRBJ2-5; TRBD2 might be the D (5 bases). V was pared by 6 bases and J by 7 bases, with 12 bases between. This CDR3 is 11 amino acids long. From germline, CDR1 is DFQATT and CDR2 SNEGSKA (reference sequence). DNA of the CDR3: TGCAGTGCCCAGAGCGGAGGGACCCAGTACTTC. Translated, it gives CSAQSGGTQYF.

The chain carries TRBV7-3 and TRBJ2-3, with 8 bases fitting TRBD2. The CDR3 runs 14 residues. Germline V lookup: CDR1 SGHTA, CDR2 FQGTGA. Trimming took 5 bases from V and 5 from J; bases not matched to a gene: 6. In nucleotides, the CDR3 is TGTGCCAGCAGCCCGACTAGCGCACAAGATACGCAGTATTTT. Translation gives CASSPTSAQDTQYF. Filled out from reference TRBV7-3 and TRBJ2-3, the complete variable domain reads GAGVSQTPSNKVTEKGKYVELRCDPISGHTALYWYRQSLGQGPEFLIYFQGTGAADDSGLPNDRFFAVRPEGSVSTLKIQRTERGDSAVYLCASSPTSAQDTQYFGPGTRLTVL.

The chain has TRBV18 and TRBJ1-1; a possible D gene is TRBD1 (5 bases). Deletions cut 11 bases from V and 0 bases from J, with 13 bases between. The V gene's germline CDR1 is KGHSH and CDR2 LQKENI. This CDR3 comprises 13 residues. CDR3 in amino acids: CAGTQEMNTEAFF. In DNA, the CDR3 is TGTGCCGGCACACAGGAGATGAACACTGAAGCTTTCTTT.

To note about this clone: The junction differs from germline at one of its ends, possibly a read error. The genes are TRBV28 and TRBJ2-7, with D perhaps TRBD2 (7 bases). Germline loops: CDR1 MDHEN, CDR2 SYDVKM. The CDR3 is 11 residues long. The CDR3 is CASSYRGASDF. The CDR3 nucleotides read TGTGCCAGCAGTTACCGGGGGGCCTCAGACTTC.

CDR3 protein: CASSAVGGRKTQYF. CDR3 coding DNA: TGTGCCAGCAGCGCTGTGGGGGGGCGAAAGACCCAGTACTTC. J is TRBJ2-5 and V is TRBV7-2, with D perhaps matching TRBD2 (7 bases). The germline gives CDR1 SGHTA, CDR2 FQGNSA. The ends were cut back, 5 bases at V and 6 bases at J, with 16 bases in the middle. The CDR3 is 14 amino acids.

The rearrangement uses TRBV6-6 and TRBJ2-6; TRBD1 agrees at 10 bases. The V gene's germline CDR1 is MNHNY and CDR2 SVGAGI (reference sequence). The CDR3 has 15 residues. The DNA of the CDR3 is TGTGTTACGGACAGGGGGGGCTCTGGGGCCAACGTCCTGACTTTC. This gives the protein CVTDRGGSGANVLTF.

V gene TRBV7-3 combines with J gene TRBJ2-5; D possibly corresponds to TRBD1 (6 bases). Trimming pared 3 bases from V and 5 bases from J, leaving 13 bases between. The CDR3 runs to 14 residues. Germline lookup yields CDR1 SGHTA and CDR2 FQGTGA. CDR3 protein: CASSLDSSRETQYF. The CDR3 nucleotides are TGTGCCAGCAGCTTGGACAGTTCTAGGGAGACCCAGTACTTC.

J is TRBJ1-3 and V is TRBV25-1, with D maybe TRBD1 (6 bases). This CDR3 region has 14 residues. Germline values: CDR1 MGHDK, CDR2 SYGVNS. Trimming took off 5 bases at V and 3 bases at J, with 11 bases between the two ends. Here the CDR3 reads CASSLQGFGNTIYF. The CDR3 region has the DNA TGTGCCAGCAGTCTACAGGGCTTTGGAAACACCATATATTTT. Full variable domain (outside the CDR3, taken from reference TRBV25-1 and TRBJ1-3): EADIYQTPRYLVIGTGKKITLECSQTMGHDKMYWYQQDPGMELHLIHYSYGVNSTEKGDLSSESTVSRIRTEHFPLTLESARPSHTSQYLCASSLQGFGNTIYFGEGSWLTVV.

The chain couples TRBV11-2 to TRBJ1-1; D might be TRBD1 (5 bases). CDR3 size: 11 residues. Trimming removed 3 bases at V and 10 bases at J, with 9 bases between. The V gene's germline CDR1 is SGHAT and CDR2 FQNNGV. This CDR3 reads CASSFPGGAFF. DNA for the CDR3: TGTGCCAGCAGCTTCCCGGGGGGAGCTTTCTTT.

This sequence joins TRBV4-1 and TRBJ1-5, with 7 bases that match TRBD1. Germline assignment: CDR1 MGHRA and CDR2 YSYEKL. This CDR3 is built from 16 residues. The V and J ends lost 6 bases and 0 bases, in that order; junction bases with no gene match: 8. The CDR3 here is CASRRGTDNSNQPQHF. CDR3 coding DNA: TGCGCCAGCAGGCGTGGGACAGACAATAGCAATCAGCCCCAGCATTTT.

For the CDR3, the DNA is TGCAGCGTTGACGGGTCTGGAAACACCATATATTTT. This sequence encodes CSVDGSGNTIYF. The rearrangement uses TRBV29-1 and TRBJ1-3; D gene uncertain. Trimming pared 3 bases from V and 1 base from J, leaving 4 bases between. The CDR3 is made up of 12 amino acids. The V gene's germline CDR1 is SQVTM and CDR2 ANQGSEA. The complete variable domain, with remaining parts taken from reference TRBV29-1 and TRBJ1-3, reads SAVISQKPSRDICQRGTSLTIQCQVDSQVTMMFWYRQQPGQSLTLIATANQGSEATYESGFVIDKFPISRPNLTFSTLTVSNMSPEDSSIYLCSVDGSGNTIYFGEGSWLTVV.

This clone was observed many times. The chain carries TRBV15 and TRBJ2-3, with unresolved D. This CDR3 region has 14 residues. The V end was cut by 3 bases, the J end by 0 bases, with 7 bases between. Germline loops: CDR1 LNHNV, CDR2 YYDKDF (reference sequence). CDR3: CATSRATSTDTQYF. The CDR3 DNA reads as TGTGCCACCAGCAGGGCGACTAGCACAGATACGCAGTATTTT. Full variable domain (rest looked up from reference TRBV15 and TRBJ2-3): DAMVIQNPRYQVTQFGKPVTLSCSQTLNHNVMYWYQQKSSQAPKLLFHYYDKDFNNEADTPDNFQSRRPNTSFCFLDIRSPGLGDTAMYLCATSRATSTDTQYFGPGTRLTVL.

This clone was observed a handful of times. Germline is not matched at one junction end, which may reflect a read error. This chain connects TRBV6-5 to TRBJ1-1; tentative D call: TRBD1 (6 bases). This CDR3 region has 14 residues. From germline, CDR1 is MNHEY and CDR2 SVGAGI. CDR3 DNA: TGTGCCAGCAGCTACTCCGGGACAAGCACTGAAGCTTTCTTT. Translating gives CASSYSGTSTEAFF.